The subject of this entry is one T cell receptor (beta chain). Its antigen remains unknown. Other nucleotide sequences from this sample produce the same CDR3. Both 60 Vbeta primers and 13 Jbeta primers went into the PCR. Sequenced by immunoSEQ multiplex PCR; TCRdb stores in-frame clones only, minus some. The sample records about 160,000 clones, around four fifths being singletons. The V segment lost 2 bases and the J segment 2 bases; nucleotides outside the gene matches: 4. This CDR3 region has 16 residues. Per germline, CDR1 SGHRS and CDR2 YFSETQ. These data originate in a study of cytomegalovirus exposure and HLA in healthy donors. Study findings and constraints: Rare TCR sequences predominated, though certain public TCRs were found in many donors. Cytomegalovirus status was reportedly diagnosed by the classifier with high specificity and sensitivity.

Nominal health characterized the donors when sampled, though unrecorded immune exposures were likely. Sequenced input: PBMCs. The gene calls are TRBV5-1 and TRBJ2-1; 10 bases fit TRBD2. This clonotype originated in a woman aged 45-59 years in good health and CMV-seronegative. This chain's CDR3 is CASSFLAGGPYNEQFF. The CDR3 nucleotides are TGCGCCAGCAGCTTCTTAGCGGGAGGACCCTACAATGAGCAGTTCTTC. The whole variable domain, filled in from reference TRBV5-1 and TRBJ2-1, reads KAGVTQTPRYLIKTRGQQVTLSCSPISGHRSVSWYQQTPGQGLQFLFEYFSETQRNKGNFPGRFSGRQFSNSRSEMNVSTLELGDSALYLCASSFLAGGPYNEQFFGPGTRLTVL.